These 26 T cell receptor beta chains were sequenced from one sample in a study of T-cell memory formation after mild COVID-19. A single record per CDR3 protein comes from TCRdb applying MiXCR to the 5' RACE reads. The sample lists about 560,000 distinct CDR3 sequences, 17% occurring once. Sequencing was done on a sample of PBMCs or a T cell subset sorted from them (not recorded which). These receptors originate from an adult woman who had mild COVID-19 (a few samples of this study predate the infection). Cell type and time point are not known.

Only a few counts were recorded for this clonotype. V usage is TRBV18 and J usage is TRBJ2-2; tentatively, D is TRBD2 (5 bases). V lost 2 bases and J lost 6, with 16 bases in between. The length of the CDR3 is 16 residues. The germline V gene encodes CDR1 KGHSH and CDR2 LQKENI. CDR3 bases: TGTGCCAGCTCACCAACCGAGGGCCTTAACTCCGGGGAGCTGTTTTTT. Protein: CASSPTEGLNSGELFF.

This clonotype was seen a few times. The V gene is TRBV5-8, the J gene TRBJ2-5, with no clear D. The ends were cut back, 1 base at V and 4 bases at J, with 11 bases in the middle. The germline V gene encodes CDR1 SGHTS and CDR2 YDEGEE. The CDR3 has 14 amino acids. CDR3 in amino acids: CASSLSSAPETQYF. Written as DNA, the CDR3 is TGTGCCAGCAGCTTGTCCTCCGCCCCAGAGACCCAGTACTTC.

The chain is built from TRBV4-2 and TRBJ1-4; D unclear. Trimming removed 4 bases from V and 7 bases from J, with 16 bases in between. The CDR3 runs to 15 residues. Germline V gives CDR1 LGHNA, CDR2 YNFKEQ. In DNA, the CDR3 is TGTGCCAGCAGCCCACTGGCCGGGGAGGCTGAAAAACTGTTTTTT. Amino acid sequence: CASSPLAGEAEKLFF.

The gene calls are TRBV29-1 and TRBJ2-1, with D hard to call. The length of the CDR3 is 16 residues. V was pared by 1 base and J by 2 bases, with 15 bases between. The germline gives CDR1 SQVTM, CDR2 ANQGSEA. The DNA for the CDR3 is TGCAGCGTTGAAGCCCCGTCGGCGAATGCCTACAATGAGCAGTTCTTC. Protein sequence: CSVEAPSANAYNEQFF.

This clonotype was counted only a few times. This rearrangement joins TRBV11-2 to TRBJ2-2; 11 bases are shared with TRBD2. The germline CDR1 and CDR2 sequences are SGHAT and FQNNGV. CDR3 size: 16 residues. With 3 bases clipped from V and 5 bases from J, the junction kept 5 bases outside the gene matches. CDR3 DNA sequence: TGTGCCAGCAGCTTCACTAGCGGGAGACCTACCGGGGAGCTGTTTTTT. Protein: CASSFTSGRPTGELFF. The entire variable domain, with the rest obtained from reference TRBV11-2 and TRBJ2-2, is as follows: EAGVAQSPRYKIIEKRQSVAFWCNPISGHATLYWYQQILGQGPKLLIQFQNNGVVDDSQLPKDRFSAERLKGVDSTLKIQPAKLEDSAVYLCASSFTSGRPTGELFFGEGSRLTVL.

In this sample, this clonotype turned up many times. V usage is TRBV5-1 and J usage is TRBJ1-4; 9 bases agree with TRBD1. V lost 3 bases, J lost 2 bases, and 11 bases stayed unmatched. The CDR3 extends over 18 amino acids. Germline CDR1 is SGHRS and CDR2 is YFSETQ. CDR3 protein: CASSYHTGGEITNEKLFF. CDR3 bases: TGCGCCAGCAGCTACCATACAGGGGGCGAAATTACTAATGAAAAACTGTTTTTT.

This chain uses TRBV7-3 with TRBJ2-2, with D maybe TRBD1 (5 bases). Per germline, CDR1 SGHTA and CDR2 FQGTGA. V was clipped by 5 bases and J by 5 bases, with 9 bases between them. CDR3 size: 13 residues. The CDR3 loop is CASSNQGTGELFF. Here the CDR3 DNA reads TGTGCCAGCAGCAACCAGGGAACCGGGGAGCTGTTTTTT.

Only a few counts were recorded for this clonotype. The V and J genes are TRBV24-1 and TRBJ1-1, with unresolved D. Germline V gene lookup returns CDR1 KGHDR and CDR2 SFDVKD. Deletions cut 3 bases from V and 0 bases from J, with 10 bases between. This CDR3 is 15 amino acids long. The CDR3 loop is CATSDNDGLNTEAFF. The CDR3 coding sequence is TGTGCCACCAGTGATAATGACGGACTGAACACTGAAGCTTTCTTT.

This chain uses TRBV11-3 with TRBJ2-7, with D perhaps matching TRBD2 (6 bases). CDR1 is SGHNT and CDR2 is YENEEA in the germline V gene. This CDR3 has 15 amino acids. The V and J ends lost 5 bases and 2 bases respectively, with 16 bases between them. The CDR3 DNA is TGTGCCAGCAGCCGAGGAGGGCCGGATACCTACGAGCAGTACTTC. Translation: CASSRGGPDTYEQYF.

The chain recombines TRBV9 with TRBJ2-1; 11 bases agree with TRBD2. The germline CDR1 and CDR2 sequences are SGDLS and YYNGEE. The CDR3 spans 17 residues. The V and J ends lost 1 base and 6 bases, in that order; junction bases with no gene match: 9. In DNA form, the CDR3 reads TGTGCCAGCAGCGTACCTATTAGCGGGGGGGCCGTCAATGAGCAGTTCTTC. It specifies CASSVPISGGAVNEQFF.

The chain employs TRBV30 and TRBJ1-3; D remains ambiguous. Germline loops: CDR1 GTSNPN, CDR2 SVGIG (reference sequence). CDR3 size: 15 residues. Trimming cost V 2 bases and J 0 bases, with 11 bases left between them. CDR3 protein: CAWSPGRASGNTIYF. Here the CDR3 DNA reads TGTGCCTGGAGTCCCGGACGGGCCTCTGGAAACACCATATATTTT.

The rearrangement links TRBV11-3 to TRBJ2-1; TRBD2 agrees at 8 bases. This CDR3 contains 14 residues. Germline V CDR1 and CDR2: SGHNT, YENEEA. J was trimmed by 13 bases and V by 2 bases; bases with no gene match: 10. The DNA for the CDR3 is TGTGCCAGCAGCTTATCCTTCAGAGCGGGAGCCCAGTTCTTC. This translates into CASSLSFRAGAQFF.

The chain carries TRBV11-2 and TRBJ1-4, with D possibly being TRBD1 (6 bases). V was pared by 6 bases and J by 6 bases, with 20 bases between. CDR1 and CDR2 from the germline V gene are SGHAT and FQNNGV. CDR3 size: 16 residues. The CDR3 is CASRTLTGQGYEKLFF. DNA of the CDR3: TGTGCCAGCAGGACTCTAACGGGACAAGGATATGAAAAACTGTTTTTT. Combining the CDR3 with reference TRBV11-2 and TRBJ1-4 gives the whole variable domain EAGVAQSPRYKIIEKRQSVAFWCNPISGHATLYWYQQILGQGPKLLIQFQNNGVVDDSQLPKDRFSAERLKGVDSTLKIQPAKLEDSAVYLCASRTLTGQGYEKLFFGSGTQLSVL.

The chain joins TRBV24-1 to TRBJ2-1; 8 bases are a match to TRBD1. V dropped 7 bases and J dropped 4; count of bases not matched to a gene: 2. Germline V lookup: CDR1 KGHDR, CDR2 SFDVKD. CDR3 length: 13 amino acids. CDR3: CATSGTGYNEQFF. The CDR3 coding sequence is TGTGCCACCAGCGGGACAGGTTACAATGAGCAGTTCTTC.

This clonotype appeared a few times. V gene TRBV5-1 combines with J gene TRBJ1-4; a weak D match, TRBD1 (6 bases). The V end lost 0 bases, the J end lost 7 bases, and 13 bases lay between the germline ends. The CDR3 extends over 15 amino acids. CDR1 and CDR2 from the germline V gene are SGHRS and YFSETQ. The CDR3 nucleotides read TGCGCCAGCAGCTTGGCCGGGGGGCGTGGTGAAAAACTGTTTTTT. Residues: CASSLAGGRGEKLFF.

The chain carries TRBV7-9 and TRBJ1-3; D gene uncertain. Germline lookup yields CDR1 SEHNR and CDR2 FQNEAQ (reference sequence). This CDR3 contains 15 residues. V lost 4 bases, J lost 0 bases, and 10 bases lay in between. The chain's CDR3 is CASSSIDFSGNTIYF. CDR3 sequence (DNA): TGTGCCAGCAGCTCCATAGACTTCTCTGGAAACACCATATATTTT. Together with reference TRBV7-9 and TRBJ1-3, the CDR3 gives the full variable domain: DTGVSQNPRHKITKRGQNVTFRCDPISEHNRLYWYRQTLGQGPEFLTYFQNEAQLEKSRLLSDRFSAERPKGSFSTLEIQRTEQGDSAMYLCASSSIDFSGNTIYFGEGSWLTVV.

The CDR3 bases are TGTGCCAGCAGCATGGGGACAGTCAGCACAGATACGCAGTATTTT. Protein: CASSMGTVSTDTQYF. The chain joins TRBV5-5 to TRBJ2-3; 7 nucleotides agree with TRBD1. Germline assignment: CDR1 SGHKS and CDR2 YYEKEE (reference sequence). The CDR3 has 15 residues. J lost 0 bases, V lost 4 bases, and 5 bases had no gene match.

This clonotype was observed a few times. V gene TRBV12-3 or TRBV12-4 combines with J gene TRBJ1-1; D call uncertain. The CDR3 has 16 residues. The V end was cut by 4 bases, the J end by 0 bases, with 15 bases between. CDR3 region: CASSWGDTKVNTEAFF. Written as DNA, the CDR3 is TGTGCCAGCAGTTGGGGTGACACCAAGGTGAACACTGAAGCTTTCTTT.

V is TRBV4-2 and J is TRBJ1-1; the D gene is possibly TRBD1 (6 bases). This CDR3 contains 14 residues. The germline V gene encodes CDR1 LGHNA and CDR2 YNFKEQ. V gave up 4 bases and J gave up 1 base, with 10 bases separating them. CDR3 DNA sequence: TGTGCCAGCAGCCCTGAGGGGGGGAACACTGAAGCTTTCTTT. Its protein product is CASSPEGGNTEAFF.

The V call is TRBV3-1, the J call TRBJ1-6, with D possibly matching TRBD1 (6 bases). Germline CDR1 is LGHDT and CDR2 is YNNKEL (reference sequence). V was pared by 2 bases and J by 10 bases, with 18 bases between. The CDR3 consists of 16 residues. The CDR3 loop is CASSQWSTGPISPLHF. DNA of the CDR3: TGTGCCAGCAGCCAATGGTCGACAGGCCCAATCTCACCCCTCCACTTT.

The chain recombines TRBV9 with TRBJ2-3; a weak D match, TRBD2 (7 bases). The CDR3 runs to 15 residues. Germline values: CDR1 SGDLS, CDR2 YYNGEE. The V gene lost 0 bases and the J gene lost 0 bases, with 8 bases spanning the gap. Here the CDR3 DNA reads TGTGCCAGCAGCGTAGAGGGGGGGAGCACAGATACGCAGTATTTT. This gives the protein CASSVEGGSTDTQYF. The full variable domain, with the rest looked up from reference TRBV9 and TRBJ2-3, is DSGVTQTPKHLITATGQRVTLRCSPRSGDLSVYWYQQSLDQGLQFLIQYYNGEERAKGNILERFSAQQFPDLHSELNLSSLELGDSALYFCASSVEGGSTDTQYFGPGTRLTVL.

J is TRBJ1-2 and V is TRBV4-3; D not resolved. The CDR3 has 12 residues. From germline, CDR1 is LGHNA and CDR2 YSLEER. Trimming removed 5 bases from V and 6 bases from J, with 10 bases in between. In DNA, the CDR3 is TGCGCCAGCAGCGGACCTAGGGATGGCTACACCTTC. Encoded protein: CASSGPRDGYTF.

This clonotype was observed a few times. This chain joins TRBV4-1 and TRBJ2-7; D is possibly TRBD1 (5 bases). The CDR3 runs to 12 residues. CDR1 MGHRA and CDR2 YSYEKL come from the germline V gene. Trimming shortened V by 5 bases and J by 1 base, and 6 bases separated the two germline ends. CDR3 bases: TGCGCCAGCAGCGACAGTTCCTACGAGCAGTACTTC. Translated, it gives CASSDSSYEQYF.

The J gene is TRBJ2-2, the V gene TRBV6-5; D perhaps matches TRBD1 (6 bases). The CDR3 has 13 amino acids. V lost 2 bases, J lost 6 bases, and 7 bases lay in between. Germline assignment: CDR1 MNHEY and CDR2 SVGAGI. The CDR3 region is CASSYTGPGELFF. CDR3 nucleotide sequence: TGTGCCAGCAGTTACACAGGGCCCGGGGAGCTGTTTTTT.

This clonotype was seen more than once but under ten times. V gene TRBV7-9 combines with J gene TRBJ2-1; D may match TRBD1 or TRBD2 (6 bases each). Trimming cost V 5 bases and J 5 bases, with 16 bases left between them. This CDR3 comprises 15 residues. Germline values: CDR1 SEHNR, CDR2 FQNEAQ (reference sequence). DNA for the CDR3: TGTGCCAGCAGCCCCCCGGGGGCGCTTAACAATGAGCAGTTCTTC. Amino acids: CASSPPGALNNEQFF.

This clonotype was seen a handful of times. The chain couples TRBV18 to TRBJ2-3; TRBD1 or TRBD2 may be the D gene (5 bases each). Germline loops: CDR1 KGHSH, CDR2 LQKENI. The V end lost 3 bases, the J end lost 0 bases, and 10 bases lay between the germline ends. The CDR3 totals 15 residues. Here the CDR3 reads CASSPWDPSTDTQYF. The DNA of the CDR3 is TGTGCCAGCTCACCTTGGGACCCTAGCACAGATACGCAGTATTTT.